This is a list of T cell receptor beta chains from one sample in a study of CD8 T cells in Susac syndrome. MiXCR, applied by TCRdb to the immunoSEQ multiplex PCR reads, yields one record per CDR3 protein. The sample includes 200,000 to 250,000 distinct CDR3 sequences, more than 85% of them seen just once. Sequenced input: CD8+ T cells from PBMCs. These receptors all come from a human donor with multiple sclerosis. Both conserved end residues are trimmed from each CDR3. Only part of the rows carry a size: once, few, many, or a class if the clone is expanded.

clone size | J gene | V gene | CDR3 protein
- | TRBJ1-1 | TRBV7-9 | ASSSVTGATEAF
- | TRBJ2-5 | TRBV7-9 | ASSSPVRQGALETQY
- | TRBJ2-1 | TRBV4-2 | ASSQRGGGGDEQF
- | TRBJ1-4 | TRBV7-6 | ASSLAGGAVKLF
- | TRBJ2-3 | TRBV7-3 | ASSPTSGTTDTQY
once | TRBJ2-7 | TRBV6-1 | ASSEPGSSYEQY
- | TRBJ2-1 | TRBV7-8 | ASSHQLAGEVEQF
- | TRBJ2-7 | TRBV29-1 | SVLSPPLYEQY
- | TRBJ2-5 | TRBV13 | ASSLAEGAGEAETQY
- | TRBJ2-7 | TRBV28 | ASSSPLAGGWEQY
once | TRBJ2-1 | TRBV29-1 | SVGAALALNEQF
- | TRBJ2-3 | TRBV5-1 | ASSSRDYTRDTQY
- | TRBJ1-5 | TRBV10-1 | ASKRSLDPH
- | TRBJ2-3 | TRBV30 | AWSHGGGGAGDTQY
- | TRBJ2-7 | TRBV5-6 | ASTGTGNYEQY